This is a list of T cell receptor beta chains from one sample in a study of blood T cell repertoires in COVID-19. Assay used: immunoSEQ multiplex PCR; TCRdb lists only in-frame clones, some missing. The data show under 300,000 clones, with around four fifths seen just once and roughly 2% held by the top ten. The sequencing input was peripheral blood. The receptor source for this set is a man aged 25 to 40 who had recovered from COVID-19. The conserved cysteine and the conserved F or W are not part of the CDR3 here.

CDR3 length	V gene	J gene	CDR3 protein
12	TRBV18	TRBJ1-2	ASSPGQGFFGYT
11	TRBV28	TRBJ1-5	ASSPLGNQPQH
10	TRBV4-1	TRBJ1-2	ASSQDPDGYT
14	TRBV4-2	TRBJ1-1	ASSQDLRGRDTEAF
13	TRBV5-6	TRBJ2-2	ASSLTSGGTGELF
13	TRBV9	TRBJ2-3	ASSQAWGGGNTQY
9	TRBV2	TRBJ1-2	ASSVGYGYT
13	TRBV2	TRBJ2-1	ASSKDRAGGNEQF
14	TRBV6-1	TRBJ1-6	ASSELAGAYNSPLH
17	TRBV29-1	TRBJ2-7	SVEDKTSGGAEFIYEQY
12	TRBV15	TRBJ1-4	ATSRDGQREKLF
16	TRBV6-1	TRBJ2-2	ASSEVLAGAGYTGELF
13	TRBV7-3	TRBJ2-1	ASSFPETGYNEQF
10	TRBV7-2	TRBJ1-2	ASSLEGYGYT
16	TRBV5-1	TRBJ2-7	ASSLAPSGGGTTYEQY
15	TRBV12-5	TRBJ1-3	ASGLVVWAAAGNTIY
13	TRBV18	TRBJ1-4	ASSRPGQGSLKLF
12	TRBV19	TRBJ2-3	ASSPLGGTDTQY
11	TRBV7-2	TRBJ2-5	ASSSGGAETQY
10	TRBV2	TRBJ2-5	ASGDRGQTQY
12	TRBV5-1	TRBJ2-3	ASSPGQRTDTQY
12	TRBV6-5	TRBJ1-2	ASRRQGDWGGYT
11	TRBV7-2	TRBJ1-1	ASSFGGGPEAF
12	TRBV7-2	TRBJ1-2	ASSLEGAFYGYT
13	TRBV6-6	TRBJ1-4	ASSFYRAANEKLF
13	TRBV7-3	TRBJ2-5	ASSLSGANQETQY
13	TRBV19	TRBJ2-2	ASSSGQDRIGKLF
13	TRBV4-1	TRBJ1-5	ASSQVAGGNQPQH
12	TRBV5-1	TRBJ1-2	ARSGEGGDYGYT
15	TRBV14	TRBJ1-3	ASSQDNSALLGNTIY
11	TRBV4-1	TRBJ2-5	ASSPDREETQY
13	TRBV6-1	TRBJ2-3	ASSEDRQTFDTQY
14	TRBV27	TRBJ2-5	ASSRSRGAEQETQY
14	TRBV7-9	TRBJ2-5	ASSPTGTSGLETQY
13	TRBV6-5	TRBJ2-7	ASSKTGTGDYEQY
16	TRBV7-6	TRBJ1-2	ASSGWGSRTGGNRGYT
19	TRBV27	TRBJ2-5	ASSPTPVALAGGRSWETQY
14	TRBV15	TRBJ2-1	ATTLTEAGSYNEQF
12	TRBV10-1	TRBJ2-3	ASSDGTGSDTQY
12	TRBV5-5	TRBJ1-4	ASSLSGRGEKLF
11	TRBV10-3	TRBJ1-1	AIRRGANTEAF
13	TRBV5-1	TRBJ2-1	ASSNGTSGYNEQF
16	TRBV11-3	TRBJ2-2	ASSTWTSGGANTGELF
12	TRBV2	TRBJ1-5	ASKTGQTNQPQH
11	TRBV12-5	TRBJ2-2	ASGLLATGELF
10	TRBV3-1/TRBV3-2	TRBJ1-1	ASSRAGIWAF
15	TRBV3-1/TRBV3-2	TRBJ1-3	ASSQEWATVEGNTIY
11	TRBV5-5	TRBJ1-1	ASSQGVDTEAF
11	TRBV19	TRBJ2-5	ASSLDRGGTQY
11	TRBV9	TRBJ2-2	ASSVGGSGELF
14	TRBV27	TRBJ1-5	ASSSQGAPDNQPQH
12	TRBV5-1	TRBJ1-1	ASSLGGPNTEAF
13	TRBV5-1	TRBJ2-1	ASSLDHTGDNEQF
11	TRBV29-1	TRBJ2-2	SAGTSGDGELF
15	TRBV9	TRBJ1-2	ASSTPRTGETPDGYT
10	TRBV9	TRBJ1-2	ASRDEGYGYT